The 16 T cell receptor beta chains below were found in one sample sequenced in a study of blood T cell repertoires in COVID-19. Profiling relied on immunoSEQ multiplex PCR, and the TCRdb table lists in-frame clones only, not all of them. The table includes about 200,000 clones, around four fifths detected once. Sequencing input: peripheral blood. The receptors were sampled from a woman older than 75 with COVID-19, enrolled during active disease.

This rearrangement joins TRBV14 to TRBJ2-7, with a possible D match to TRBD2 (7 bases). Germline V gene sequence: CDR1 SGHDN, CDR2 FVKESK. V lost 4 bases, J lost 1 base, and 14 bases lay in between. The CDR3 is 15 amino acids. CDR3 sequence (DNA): TGTGCCAGCAGCCCCGCCGGGGGGCCGTCCTACGAGCAGTACTTC. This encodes CASSPAGGPSYEQYF.

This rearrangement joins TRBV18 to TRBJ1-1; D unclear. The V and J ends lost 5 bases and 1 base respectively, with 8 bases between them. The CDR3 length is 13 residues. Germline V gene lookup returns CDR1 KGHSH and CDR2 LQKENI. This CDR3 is CASSADPNTEAFF. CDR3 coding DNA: TGTGCCAGCTCAGCGGATCCGAACACTGAAGCTTTCTTT.

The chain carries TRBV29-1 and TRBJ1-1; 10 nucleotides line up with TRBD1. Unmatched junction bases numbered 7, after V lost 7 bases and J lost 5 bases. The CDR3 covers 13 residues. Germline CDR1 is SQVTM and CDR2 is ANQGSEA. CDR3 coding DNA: TGCAGCGCCCCGGGACAGGGGATTACTGAAGCTTTCTTT. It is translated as CSAPGQGITEAFF.

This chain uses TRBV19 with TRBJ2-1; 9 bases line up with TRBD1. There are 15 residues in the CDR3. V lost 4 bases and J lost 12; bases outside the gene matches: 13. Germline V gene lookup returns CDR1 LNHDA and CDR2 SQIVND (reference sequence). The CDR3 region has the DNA TGTGCCAGTAGTACTGGGGCAGGACAGGGGAGGGGGCAGTTCTTC. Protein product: CASSTGAGQGRGQFF.

The CDR3 DNA follows: TGTGCCACCAGCAGAGAGGCCGTACAGGGGGTCGAGCAGTACTTC. Protein sequence: CATSREAVQGVEQYF. V usage is TRBV15 and J usage is TRBJ2-7; 8 bases line up with TRBD1. The length of the CDR3 is 15 residues. The germline V gene has CDR1 LNHNV and CDR2 YYDKDF (reference sequence). Trimming at V came to 0 bases and at J to 6 bases, leaving 7 bases not matched to a gene.

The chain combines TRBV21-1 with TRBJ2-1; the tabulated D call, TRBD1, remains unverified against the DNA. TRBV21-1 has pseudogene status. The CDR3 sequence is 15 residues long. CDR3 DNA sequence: TGTGCCAGCAGCGACCGGGACAGGGCCTACAATGAGCAGTTCTTC. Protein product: CASSDRDRAYNEQFF.

Here the CDR3 reads CASSLRTGTITSYYGYTF. CDR3 bases: TGCGCCAGCAGCTTAAGAACCGGGACAATCACCTCCTACTATGGCTACACCTTC. This chain links TRBV5-1 with TRBJ1-2; D might be TRBD1 (6 bases). The germline V gene has CDR1 SGHRS and CDR2 YFSETQ. V was trimmed by 2 bases and J by 3 bases, leaving 23 bases between them. This CDR3 comprises 18 residues.

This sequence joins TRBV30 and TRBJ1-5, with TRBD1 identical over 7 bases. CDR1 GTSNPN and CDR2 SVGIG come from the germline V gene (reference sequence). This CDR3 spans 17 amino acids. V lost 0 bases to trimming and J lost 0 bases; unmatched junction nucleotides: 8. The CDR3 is CAWSVEGGANSNQPQHF. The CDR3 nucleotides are TGTGCCTGGAGTGTAGAAGGGGGCGCGAATAGCAATCAGCCCCAGCATTTT. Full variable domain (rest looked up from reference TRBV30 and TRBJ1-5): SQTIHQWPATLVQPVGSPLSLECTVEGTSNPNLYWYRQAAGRGLQLLFYSVGIGQISSEVPQNLSASRPQDRQFILSSKKLLLSDSGFYLCAWSVEGGANSNQPQHFGDGTRLSIL.

The CDR3 here is CASSQGTGRYNSPLHF. CDR3 nucleotides: TGTGCCAGCAGCCAAGGAACAGGGCGCTATAATTCACCCCTCCACTTT. The chain uses TRBV3-1 (or the pseudogene TRBV3-2) and TRBJ1-6; weak D call: TRBD1 (6 bases). The CDR3 runs 16 residues. The germline V and J ends were trimmed by 1 base and 3 bases, with 10 bases remaining between them. Germline V gene data show CDR1 as LGHDT and CDR2 as YNNKEL (reference sequence).

In DNA form, the CDR3 reads TGTGCCAGTAGTCCACAGGGACCTTTCGGGACTGAAGCTTTCTTT. This encodes CASSPQGPFGTEAFF. The rearrangement joins TRBV19 to TRBJ1-1; possible D gene TRBD1, 6 bases. CDR3 size: 15 residues. V lost 5 bases to trimming and J lost 5 bases, with 18 bases between them. Germline-derived CDR1 and CDR2 are LNHDA and SQIVND (reference sequence).

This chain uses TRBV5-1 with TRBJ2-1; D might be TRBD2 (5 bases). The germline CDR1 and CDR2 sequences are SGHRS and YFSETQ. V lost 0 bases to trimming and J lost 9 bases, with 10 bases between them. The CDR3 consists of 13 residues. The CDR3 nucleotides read TGCGCCAGCAGCTTGGAGCGGTGGGGTGAGCAGTTCTTC. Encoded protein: CASSLERWGEQFF.

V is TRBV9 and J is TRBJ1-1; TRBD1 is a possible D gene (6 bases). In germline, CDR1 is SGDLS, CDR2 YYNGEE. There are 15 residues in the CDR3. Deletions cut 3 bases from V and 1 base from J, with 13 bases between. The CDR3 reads CASSAAQTGNTEAFF. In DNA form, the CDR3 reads TGTGCCAGCAGCGCGGCTCAGACAGGGAACACTGAAGCTTTCTTT.

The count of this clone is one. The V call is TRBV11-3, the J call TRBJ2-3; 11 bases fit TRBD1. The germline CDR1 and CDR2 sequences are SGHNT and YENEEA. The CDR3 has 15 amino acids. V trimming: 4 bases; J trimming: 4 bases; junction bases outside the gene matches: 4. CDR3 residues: CASSSGQGAADTQYF. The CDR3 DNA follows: TGTGCCAGCAGCTCAGGACAGGGGGCGGCAGATACGCAGTATTTT. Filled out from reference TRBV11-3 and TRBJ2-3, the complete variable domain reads EAGVVQSPRYKIIEKKQPVAFWCNPISGHNTLYWYLQNLGQGPELLIRYENEEAVDDSQLPKDRFSAERLKGVDSTLKIQPAELGDSAVYLCASSSGQGAADTQYFGPGTRLTVL.

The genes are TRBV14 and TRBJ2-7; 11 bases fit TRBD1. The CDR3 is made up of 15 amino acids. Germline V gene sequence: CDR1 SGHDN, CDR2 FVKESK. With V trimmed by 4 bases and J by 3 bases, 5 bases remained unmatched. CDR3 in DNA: TGTGCCAGCAGCCTCAGAGGGACAGGGGGCTACGAGCAGTACTTC. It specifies CASSLRGTGGYEQYF. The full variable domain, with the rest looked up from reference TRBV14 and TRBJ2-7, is EAGVTQFPSHSVIEKGQTVTLRCDPISGHDNLYWYRRVMGKEIKFLLHFVKESKQDESGMPNNRFLAERTGGTYSTLKVQPAELEDSGVYFCASSLRGTGGYEQYFGPGTRLTVT.

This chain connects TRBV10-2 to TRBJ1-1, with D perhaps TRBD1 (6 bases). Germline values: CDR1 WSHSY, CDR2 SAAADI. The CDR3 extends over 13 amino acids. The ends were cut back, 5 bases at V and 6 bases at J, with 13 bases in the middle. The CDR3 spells CASSQQGTAEAFF. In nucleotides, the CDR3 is TGCGCCAGCAGTCAACAGGGAACCGCTGAAGCTTTCTTT.

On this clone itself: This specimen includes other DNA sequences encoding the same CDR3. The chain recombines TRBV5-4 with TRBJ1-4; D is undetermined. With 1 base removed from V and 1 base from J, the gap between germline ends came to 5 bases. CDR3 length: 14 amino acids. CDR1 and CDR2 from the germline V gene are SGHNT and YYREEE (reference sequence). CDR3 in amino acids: CASSLRGTNEKLFF. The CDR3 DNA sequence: TGTGCCAGCAGCTTGCGGGGAACTAATGAAAAACTGTTTTTT.